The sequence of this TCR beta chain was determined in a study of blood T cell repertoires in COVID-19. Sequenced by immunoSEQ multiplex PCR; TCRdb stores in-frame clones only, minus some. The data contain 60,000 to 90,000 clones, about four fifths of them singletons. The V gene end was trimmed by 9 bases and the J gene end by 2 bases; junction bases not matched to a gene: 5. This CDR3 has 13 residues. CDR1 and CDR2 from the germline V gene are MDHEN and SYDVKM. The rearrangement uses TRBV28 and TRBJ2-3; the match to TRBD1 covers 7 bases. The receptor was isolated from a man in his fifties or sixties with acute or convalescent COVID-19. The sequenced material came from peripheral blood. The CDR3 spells CASSGTDTDTQYF. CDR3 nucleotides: TGTGCCAGTTCCGGGACAGACACAGATACGCAGTATTTT.